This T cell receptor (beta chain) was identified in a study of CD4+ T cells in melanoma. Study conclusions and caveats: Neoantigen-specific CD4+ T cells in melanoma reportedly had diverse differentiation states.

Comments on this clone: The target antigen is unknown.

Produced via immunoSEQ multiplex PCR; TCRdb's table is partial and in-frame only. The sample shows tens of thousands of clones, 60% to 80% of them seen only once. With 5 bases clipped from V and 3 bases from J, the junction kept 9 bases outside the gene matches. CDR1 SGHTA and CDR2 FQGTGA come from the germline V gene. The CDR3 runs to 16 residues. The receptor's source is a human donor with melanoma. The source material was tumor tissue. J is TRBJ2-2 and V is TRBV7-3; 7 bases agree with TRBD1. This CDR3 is CASSPHDRDDTGELFF. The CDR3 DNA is TGTGCCAGCAGCCCCCACGACAGGGACGACACCGGGGAGCTGTTTTTT.